This paragraph covers one T cell receptor (beta chain) sequence. Its target antigen remains unknown. There are no base qualities to consult, and no much larger clone falls within one base. For sequencing of the TCRbeta CDR3 region, genomic DNA was extracted from the sorted cells. The immunoSEQ Assay was used for sequencing of TCRbeta CDR3 regions. TCRdb provides this immuneACCESS table in a form limited to in-frame rearrangements. Some clones are lacking; in checked studies, under half of them reflect an unresolved V gene, and why the rest are absent is not known. This sample gives around 56,000 clones in total; 82% of them show up just once. More than 1.4% of the sample comes from the top ten. Patients with a history of autoimmune disease or receiving systemic immunosuppression were excluded from the trial. In every dose cohort, peripheral blood was drawn for TCR sequencing at baseline, cycle 4 day 1, and cycle 7 day 1. The samples were drawn from a first-in-human, open-label, multicenter phase I dose-escalation trial of ivuxolimab. Adults with locally advanced or metastatic head and neck squamous cell, hepatocellular, melanoma or renal cell carcinoma were enrolled in the trial. Before TCR sequencing, CD4+ and CD8+ T cells were separately sorted from peripheral blood.

The data were obtained in a study of OX40 agonist ivuxolimab in advanced cancers. Background for the entire study: Ivuxolimab was an agonistic, fully human IgG2 monoclonal antibody directed against OX40 (CD134), a costimulatory receptor. Intravenous ivuxolimab was administered to patients every 2 weeks at six dose levels: 0.01, 0.1, 0.3, 1.5, 3 and 10 mg/kg. Of the approximately 54 dose-escalation patients, hepatocellular carcinoma was present in 19, melanoma in around 15, renal cell carcinoma in 9 and head and neck cancer in 9. In the dose-escalation cohort, 65% to 90% of patients were male, and the mean age was roughly 60 years, with a range of about 20 to 90. Patients were allowed to have had prior anti-PD-1, anti-PD-L1 or anti-CTLA-4 therapy, and about 40% of the dose-escalation patients had been treated with checkpoint inhibitors. Partial responses occurred in three dose-escalation patients: two with cutaneous melanoma and one with hepatocellular carcinoma. Peripheral TCRbeta sequencing was intended to test whether TCR sequence diversity was altered and clonal T-cell expansion was caused by ivuxolimab. The paper covers the monotherapy dose-escalation part of the phase I ivuxolimab trial, which included N ≈ 50 patients. Points the paper makes about the study in general: In the 0.1-3.0 mg/kg groups, partial responders had among the lowest normalized peripheral clonal expansion, particularly in CD8+ T cells. Low levels of normalized T-cell clonal expansion were also seen in some patients who did not respond. At doses from 0.1 to 3.0 mg/kg, clonal expansion was seen in both CD4+ and CD8+ blood T cells between baseline and week 6. After ivuxolimab, expanded clones were on average more numerous among CD8+ T cells than among CD4+ T cells. The antigen specificity of the peripheral T cells that underwent clonal expansion was not determined.

V has 5 bases trimmed and J has 8 bases trimmed; junction bases matching no gene number 10. Based on the germline V gene, the CDR1 and CDR2 sequences are SGHTA and FQGTGA. From its cysteine to its phenylalanine, the CDR3 spans 16 amino acids. Solely the CDR3 DNA is kept, with 48 bases framed from the first base. This TCR derives from an adult with an advanced solid tumor such as melanoma, head and neck, liver or kidney cancer. Sequencing used CD4+ or CD8+ T cells sorted from blood, obtained in a trial of the OX40 agonist ivuxolimab. The V and J segments used are TRBV7-3 and TRBJ2-1, with TRBD2 identical over 12 junction bases. The nucleotide sequence reads TGTGCCAGCAGCGCACAGCCGACTAGCGGGAGAGATGAGCAGTTCTTC. This yields the protein CASSAQPTSGRDEQFF.